This TCR beta chain was sequenced for a study of long-term antiretroviral therapy in people with HIV. With 2 bases clipped from V and 1 base from J, the junction kept 6 bases outside the gene matches. Germline V gives CDR1 SGHKS, CDR2 YYEKEE (reference sequence). The CDR3 runs 16 residues. The assay used was immunoSEQ (version v3.0), run at survey level. The method was immunoSEQ multiplex PCR; TCRdb's version includes in-frame clones alone and lacks a portion of them. The table has some 7,800 clones, over 70% seen once. V gene TRBV5-5 combines with J gene TRBJ2-3; 8 positions agree with TRBD1. The sequencing used unsorted PBMCs, collected 2.5 to 2.7 years before starting antiretroviral therapy. The clonotype comes from a man aged 35 to 55 with HIV. The CDR3: CASSLSRGQGTDTQYF. CDR3 DNA: TGTGCCAGCAGCTTAAGCAGGGGGCAAGGCACAGATACGCAGTATTTT.